This T cell receptor (beta chain) was retrieved from a study of Ad26.COV2.S vaccination and SARS-CoV-2 variants. Germline V gene data show CDR1 as MNHEY and CDR2 as SVGAGI. V lost 0 bases and J 0 bases, leaving 9 bases between the germline ends. The length of the CDR3 is 16 residues. Treatment noted: over 15 received Ad26.COV2.S at low or high dose, single or two shots; about 5 received placebo; per-sample allocation not given. Samples were taken on day 63 after the first vaccine or placebo injection. Adults aged 18-55 years in Boston included the donor. A remark on this clone: As yet, its antigen is unknown.

Profiled with immunoSEQ multiplex PCR; TCRdb holds only in-frame clones, not every one. The sample carries about 320,000 clones, roughly nine tenths recorded once. Findings and caveats of the study: TCR breadth and depth analyses may have underestimated total T cell responses.

V usage is TRBV6-5 and J usage is TRBJ2-1; D call uncertain. The source is a person between 18 and 65 years old who received the Ad26.COV2.S COVID-19 vaccine or a placebo. Sequenced material: peripheral blood, taken in a trial of Ad26.COV2.S vaccine versus placebo. The CDR3 nucleotides read TGTGCCAGCAGTTACTCGCTCGACATCTCCTACAATGAGCAGTTCTTC. This gives the protein CASSYSLDISYNEQFF.